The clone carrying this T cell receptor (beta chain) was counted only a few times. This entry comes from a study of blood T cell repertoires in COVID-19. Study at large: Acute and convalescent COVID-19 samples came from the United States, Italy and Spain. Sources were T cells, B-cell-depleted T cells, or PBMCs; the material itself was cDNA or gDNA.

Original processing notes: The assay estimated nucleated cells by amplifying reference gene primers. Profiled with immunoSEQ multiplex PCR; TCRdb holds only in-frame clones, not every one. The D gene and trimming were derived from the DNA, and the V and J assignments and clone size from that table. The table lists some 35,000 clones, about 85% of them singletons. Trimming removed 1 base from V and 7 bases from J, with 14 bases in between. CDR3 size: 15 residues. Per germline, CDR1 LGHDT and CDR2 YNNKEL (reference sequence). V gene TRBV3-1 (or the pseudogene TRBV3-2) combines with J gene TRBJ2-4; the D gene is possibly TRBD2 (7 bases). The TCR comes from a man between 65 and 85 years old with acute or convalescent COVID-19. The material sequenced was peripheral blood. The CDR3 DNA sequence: TGTGCCAGCAGCCAAGGACTGAAGGGGGGGAACATTCAGTACTTC. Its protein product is CASSQGLKGGNIQYF.